The entry below gives a single T cell receptor (beta chain) sequence along with its context. V lost 0 bases, J lost 7 bases, and 11 bases stayed unmatched. CDR3 size: 17 residues. The germline CDR1 and CDR2 sequences are MGHRA and YSYEKL. Some clones are missing from TCRdb's copy, which holds only in-frame ones; the method was immunoSEQ multiplex PCR. This table holds some 51,000 clones, around 94% found once. The sample comes from a study of T cell changes during pregnancy in multiple sclerosis. The starting material was CD4+ T cells from peripheral blood mononuclear cells, obtained in the second trimester of pregnancy. The chain is built from TRBV4-1 and TRBJ2-1; 8 nucleotides align to TRBD2. The sequence came from a female donor with multiple sclerosis, enrolled in a pregnancy study. CDR3 amino acids: CASSQEMGSGVVNEQFF. The CDR3 bases are TGCGCCAGCAGCCAAGAAATGGGTAGCGGGGTCGTAAATGAGCAGTTCTTC.